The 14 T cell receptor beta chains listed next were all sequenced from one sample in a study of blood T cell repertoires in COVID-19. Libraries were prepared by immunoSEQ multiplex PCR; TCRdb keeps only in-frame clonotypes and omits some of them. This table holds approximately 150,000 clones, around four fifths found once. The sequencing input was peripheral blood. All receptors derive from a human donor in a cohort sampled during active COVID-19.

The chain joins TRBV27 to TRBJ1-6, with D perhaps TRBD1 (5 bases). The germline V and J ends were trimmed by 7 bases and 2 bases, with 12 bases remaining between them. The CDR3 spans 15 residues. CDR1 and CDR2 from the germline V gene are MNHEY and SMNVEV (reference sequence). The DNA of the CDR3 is TGTGCCAGCACCGCCGGGGGGACCTATAATTCACCCCTCCACTTT. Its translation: CASTAGGTYNSPLHF.

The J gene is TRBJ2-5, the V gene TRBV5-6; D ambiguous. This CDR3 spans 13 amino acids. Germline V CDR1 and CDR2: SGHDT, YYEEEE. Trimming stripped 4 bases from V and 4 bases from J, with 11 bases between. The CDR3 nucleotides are TGTGCCAGCAGCCCGGTTACAGCAGAGACCCAGTACTTC. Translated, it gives CASSPVTAETQYF.

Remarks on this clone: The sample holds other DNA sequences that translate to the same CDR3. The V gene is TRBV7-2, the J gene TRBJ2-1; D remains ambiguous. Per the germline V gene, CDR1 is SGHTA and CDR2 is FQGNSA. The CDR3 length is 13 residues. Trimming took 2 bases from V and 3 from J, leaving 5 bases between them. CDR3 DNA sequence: TGTGCCAGCAGCTTATCCAGCTACAATGAGCAGTTCTTC. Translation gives CASSLSSYNEQFF.

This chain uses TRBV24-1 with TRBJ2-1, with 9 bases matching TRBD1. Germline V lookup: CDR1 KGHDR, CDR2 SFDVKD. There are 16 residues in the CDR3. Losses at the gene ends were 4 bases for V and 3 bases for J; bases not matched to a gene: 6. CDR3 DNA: TGTGCCACCAGTGACAGCGGGACAGGGATCTACAATGAGCAGTTCTTC. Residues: CATSDSGTGIYNEQFF.

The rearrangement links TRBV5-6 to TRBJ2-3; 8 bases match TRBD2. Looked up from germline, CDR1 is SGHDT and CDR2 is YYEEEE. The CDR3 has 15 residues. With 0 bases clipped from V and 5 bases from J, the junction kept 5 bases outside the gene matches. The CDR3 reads CASSLVSGGLDTQYF. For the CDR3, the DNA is TGTGCCAGCAGCTTGGTAAGCGGGGGATTAGATACGCAGTATTTT.

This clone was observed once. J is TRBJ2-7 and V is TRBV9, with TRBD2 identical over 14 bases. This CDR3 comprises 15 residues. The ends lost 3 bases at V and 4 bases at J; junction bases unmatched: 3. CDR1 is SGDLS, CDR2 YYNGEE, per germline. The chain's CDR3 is CASSEGLAGEYEQYF. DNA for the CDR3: TGTGCCAGCAGCGAGGGACTAGCGGGAGAATACGAGCAGTACTTC.

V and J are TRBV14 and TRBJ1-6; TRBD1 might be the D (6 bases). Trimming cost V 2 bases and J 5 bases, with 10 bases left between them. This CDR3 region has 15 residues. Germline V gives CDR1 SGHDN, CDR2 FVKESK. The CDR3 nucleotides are TGTGCCAGCAGCCAAACGGACAGTCATAATTCACCCCTCCACTTT. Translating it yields CASSQTDSHNSPLHF.

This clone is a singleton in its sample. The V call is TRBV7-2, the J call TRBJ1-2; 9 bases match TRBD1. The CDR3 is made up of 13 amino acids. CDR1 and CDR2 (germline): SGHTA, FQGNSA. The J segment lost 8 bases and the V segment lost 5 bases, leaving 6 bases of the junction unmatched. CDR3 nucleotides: TGTGCCAGCAGCCTACAGGGGGCTGTAGGCTACACCTTC. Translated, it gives CASSLQGAVGYTF.

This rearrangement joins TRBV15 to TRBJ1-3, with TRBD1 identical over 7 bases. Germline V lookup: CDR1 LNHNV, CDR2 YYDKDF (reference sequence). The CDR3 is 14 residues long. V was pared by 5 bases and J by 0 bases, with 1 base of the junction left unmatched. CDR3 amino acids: CATSGQVSGNTIYF. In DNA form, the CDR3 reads TGTGCCACCAGCGGACAGGTCTCTGGAAACACCATATATTTT.

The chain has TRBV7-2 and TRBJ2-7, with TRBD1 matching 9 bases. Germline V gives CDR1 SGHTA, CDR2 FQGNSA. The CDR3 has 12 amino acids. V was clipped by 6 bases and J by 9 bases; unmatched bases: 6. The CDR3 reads CASSTQGAAQYF. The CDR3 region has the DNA TGTGCCAGCAGTACACAGGGGGCCGCGCAGTACTTC.

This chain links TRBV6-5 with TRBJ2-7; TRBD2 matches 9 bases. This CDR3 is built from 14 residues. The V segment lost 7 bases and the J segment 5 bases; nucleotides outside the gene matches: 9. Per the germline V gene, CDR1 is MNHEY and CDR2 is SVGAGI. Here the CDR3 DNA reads TGTGCCAGCAAGTCGGCGGGAGGGCCCAACGAGCAGTACTTC. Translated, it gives CASKSAGGPNEQYF.

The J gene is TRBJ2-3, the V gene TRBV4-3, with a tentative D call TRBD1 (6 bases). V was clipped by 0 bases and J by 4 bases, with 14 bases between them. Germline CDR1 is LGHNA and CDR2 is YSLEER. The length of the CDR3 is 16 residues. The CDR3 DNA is TGCGCCAGCAGCCAAGATGTTTCAGGGGTTCCAGATACGCAGTATTTT. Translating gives CASSQDVSGVPDTQYF.

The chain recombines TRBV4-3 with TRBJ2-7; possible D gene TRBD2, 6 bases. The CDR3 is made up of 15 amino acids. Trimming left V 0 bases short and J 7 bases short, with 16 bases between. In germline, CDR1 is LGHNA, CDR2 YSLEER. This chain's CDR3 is CASSQESGWPGEQYF. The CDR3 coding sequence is TGCGCCAGCAGCCAAGAAAGCGGGTGGCCCGGGGAGCAGTACTTC.

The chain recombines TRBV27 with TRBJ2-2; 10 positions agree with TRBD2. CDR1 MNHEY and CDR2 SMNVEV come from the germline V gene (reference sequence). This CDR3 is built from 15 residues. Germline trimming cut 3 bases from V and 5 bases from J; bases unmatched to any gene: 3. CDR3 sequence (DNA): TGTGCCAGCAGTTTTCTACTAGCGGGGACCGGGGAGCTGTTTTTT. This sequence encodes CASSFLLAGTGELFF.